These 13 T cell receptor beta chains were sequenced from one sample in a study of blood T cell repertoires in COVID-19. Profiled with immunoSEQ multiplex PCR; TCRdb holds only in-frame clones, not every one. The data contain some 200,000 clones, 82% of them singletons. Sequenced input: peripheral blood. These receptors all come from a woman in her 70s with COVID-19, enrolled during active disease.

The chain recombines TRBV4-3 with TRBJ1-3; tentatively, D is TRBD1 (6 bases). The germline gives CDR1 LGHNA, CDR2 YSLEER. This CDR3 has 16 residues. V dropped 5 bases and J dropped 4 bases, with 18 bases sitting between them. The CDR3 here is CASSSTLRGTGNTIYF. DNA for the CDR3: TGCGCCAGCAGCTCTACCCTAAGGGGGACGGGAAACACCATATATTTT.

The chain joins TRBV7-2 to TRBJ1-2, with 12 nucleotides matching TRBD1. Germline assignment: CDR1 SGHTA and CDR2 FQGNSA. The trim removed 1 base at V and 8 bases at J, leaving 5 bases unmatched. The CDR3 covers 15 residues. The CDR3 is CASSLGRDRGQGYTF. CDR3 sequence (DNA): TGTGCCAGCAGCTTAGGGCGGGACAGGGGGCAGGGCTACACCTTC.

The V and J genes are TRBV19 and TRBJ1-2; D is ambiguous. There are 14 residues in the CDR3. Germline CDR1 and CDR2: LNHDA and SQIVND (reference sequence). V lost 5 bases, J lost 6 bases, and 16 bases lay in between. CDR3 in amino acids: CASSSRPSVDGYTF. Written as DNA, the CDR3 is TGTGCCAGTAGTTCTAGGCCGTCAGTGGATGGCTACACCTTC.

This chain uses TRBV5-1 with TRBJ2-1; 10 bases fit TRBD2. CDR3 length equals 14 residues. Germline V gene data show CDR1 as SGHRS and CDR2 as YFSETQ. The V segment lost 2 bases and the J segment 5 bases; nucleotides outside the gene matches: 1. The CDR3 nucleotides read TGCGCCAGCAGCTTAGCGGGAGGGGACAATGAGCAGTTCTTC. As protein: CASSLAGGDNEQFF.

The rearrangement uses TRBV24-1 and TRBJ2-1; D may be TRBD2 (6 bases). The CDR3 loop spans 12 amino acids. CDR1 and CDR2 from the germline V gene are KGHDR and SFDVKD. Trimming took off 10 bases at V and 6 bases at J, with 12 bases between the two ends. This CDR3 reads CATTSFGNEQFF. The DNA for the CDR3 is TGTGCCACGACTAGTTTTGGCAATGAGCAGTTCTTC.

V is TRBV29-1 and J is TRBJ2-7; the D gene is possibly TRBD2 (5 bases). This CDR3 contains 15 residues. V lost 4 bases and J 4 bases, leaving 20 bases between the germline ends. CDR1 and CDR2 (germline): SQVTM, ANQGSEA. The CDR3 sequence: CSVGREGPYRYEQYF. DNA of the CDR3: TGCAGCGTTGGGCGCGAGGGTCCCTACCGGTACGAGCAGTACTTC.

The chain combines TRBV18 with TRBJ1-6; TRBD1 aligns across 8 bases. CDR1 is KGHSH, CDR2 LQKENI, per germline. V shed 6 bases, J shed 7 bases, and the junction held 8 bases outside the gene matches. This CDR3 comprises 15 residues. CDR3 region: CASSLGQALNSPLHF. The CDR3 DNA sequence: TGTGCCAGCTCCCTGGGACAGGCCCTGAATTCACCCCTCCACTTT.

The chain joins TRBV5-1 to TRBJ2-5; the match to TRBD2 covers 9 bases. From germline, CDR1 is SGHRS and CDR2 YFSETQ. V was clipped by 0 bases and J by 5 bases; unmatched bases: 8. There are 16 residues in the CDR3. CDR3 nucleotides: TGCGCCAGCAGCTTGGGTCCTAGCGGGGCAACGGAGACCCAGTACTTC. Translating gives CASSLGPSGATETQYF.

This chain uses TRBV30 with TRBJ1-2; D unresolved. Per the germline V gene, CDR1 is GTSNPN and CDR2 is SVGIG (reference sequence). The V and J ends lost 3 bases and 8 bases respectively, with 19 bases between them. CDR3 length: 14 amino acids. The CDR3 sequence: CAWSHVALVRGYTF. CDR3 nucleotides: TGTGCCTGGAGCCACGTAGCCCTAGTTAGGGGCTACACCTTC.

The chain joins TRBV6-2 or TRBV6-3 to TRBJ2-1; 8 positions match TRBD2. V lost 6 bases to trimming and J lost 2 bases; unmatched junction nucleotides: 18. There are 19 residues in the CDR3. Germline V gene lookup returns CDR1 MNHEY and CDR2 SVGEGT. The CDR3 here is CASSRWGLGLITPYNEQFF. CDR3 DNA sequence: TGTGCCAGCAGCCGGTGGGGACTAGGTTTGATCACGCCCTACAATGAGCAGTTCTTC.

V usage is TRBV28 and J usage is TRBJ2-4, with D perhaps TRBD1 (6 bases). V was cut by 6 bases and J by 9 bases, with 18 bases left in between. The germline CDR1 and CDR2 sequences are MDHEN and SYDVKM. The CDR3 runs 14 residues. The CDR3 sequence: CASRRAGQGSIQYF. As DNA, the CDR3 is TGTGCCAGCAGGCGAGCCGGCCAGGGGAGCATTCAGTACTTC.

The rearrangement uses TRBV4-3 and TRBJ2-2; unclear D gene. CDR3 size: 13 residues. Trimming shortened V by 4 bases and J by 6 bases, and 9 bases separated the two germline ends. Germline V gene lookup returns CDR1 LGHNA and CDR2 YSLEER. DNA of the CDR3: TGCGCCAGCAGCCTTAGATCTTCCGGGGAGCTGTTTTTT. Encoded protein: CASSLRSSGELFF.

The V call is TRBV7-2, the J call TRBJ2-7; TRBD2 aligns across 7 bases. V lost 7 bases and J lost 5; bases outside the gene matches: 17. Germline assignment: CDR1 SGHTA and CDR2 FQGNSA. The CDR3 spans 16 residues. CDR3 protein: CASTFRGGGRGNEQYF. In DNA, the CDR3 is TGTGCCAGCACCTTTAGGGGTGGCGGGAGAGGTAACGAGCAGTACTTC.